The 18 T cell receptor beta chains reported below all come from one sample, sequenced in a study of regulatory T cells in long-lasting Graves disease. Researchers made TCR beta libraries by using iRepertoire HTBI primers and running Arm-PCR on CDR3 regions. TCRdb used MiXCR to reprocess the multiplex PCR reads, holding one entry per CDR3 protein. The repertoire holds about 470,000 distinct CDR3 sequences, with 20% to 25% as singletons. Time point indicated: persistent/refractory GD, antithyroid drugs over 5 years with positive TRAb. The authors made the TCR library using RNA they extracted from PBMCs. Sequenced here: peripheral blood mononuclear cells (PBMCs), sampled when the disease was refractory, from a patient treated with antithyroid drugs. All receptors come from a female donor with Graves disease.

The gene calls are TRBV7-2 and TRBJ2-1, with 13 bases lining up with TRBD2. After removal of 6 bases from V and 12 bases from J, the junction contained 8 bases not matched to a gene. CDR1 and CDR2 (germline): SGHTA, FQGNSA. The CDR3 is 14 amino acids. Here the CDR3 DNA reads TGTGCCAGCAGTCCAGGGACTAGCGGGAAGGGGCAGTTCTTC. It codes for CASSPGTSGKGQFF.

The chain employs TRBV29-1 and TRBJ1-5, with D perhaps TRBD1 (5 bases). The germline CDR1 and CDR2 sequences are SQVTM and ANQGSEA. The CDR3 consists of 13 residues. V lost 6 bases, J lost 0 bases, and 9 bases lay in between. The CDR3 loop reads CSVGDHSNQPQHF. DNA for the CDR3: TGCAGCGTCGGGGACCATAGCAATCAGCCCCAGCATTTT.

V gene TRBV28 combines with J gene TRBJ2-1, with 12 bases lining up with TRBD1. Trimming cost V 5 bases and J 0 bases; bases outside gene matches: 14. Looked up from germline, CDR1 is MDHEN and CDR2 is SYDVKM. The CDR3 has 20 residues. CDR3 in amino acids: CASSNFGTGGFASSYNEQFF. CDR3 in DNA: TGTGCCAGCAGTAACTTCGGGACAGGGGGCTTCGCGAGCTCCTACAATGAGCAGTTCTTC. The full variable domain, its missing parts supplied by reference TRBV28 and TRBJ2-1, is DVKVTQSSRYLVKRTGEKVFLECVQDMDHENMFWYRQDPGLGLRLIYFSYDVKMKEKGDIPEGYSVSREKKERFSLILESASTNQTSMYLCASSNFGTGGFASSYNEQFFGPGTRLTVL.

Ten or more counts support this clonotype. The gene calls are TRBV6-2 or TRBV6-3 and TRBJ2-7; D unresolved. This CDR3 has 11 residues. CDR1 MNHEY and CDR2 SVGEGT come from the germline V gene. V shed 6 bases and J shed 6 bases, with 9 bases lying between them. In nucleotides, the CDR3 is TGTGCCAGCAGCCACTCAGGCGAGCAGTACTTC. Encoded protein: CASSHSGEQYF.

In regard to this clonotype: A much larger clonotype is one base distant, so this may be a read error. The CDR3 does not close with the conserved phenylalanine or tryptophan, likely indicating a read error. The V gene is TRBV10-2, the J gene TRBJ1-6; D is unclear. The V end was cut by 6 bases, the J end by 2 bases, with 14 bases between. There are 16 residues in the CDR3. Germline loops: CDR1 WSHSY, CDR2 SAAADI. Written as DNA, the CDR3 is TGCGCCAGCAGCTCGGCGCTAGGCACCTATAATTCACCCCTCCACCTT. It specifies CASSSALGTYNSPLHL.

This clonotype was recorded a few times. J is TRBJ2-7 and V is TRBV10-2; D is unclear. CDR3 length equals 15 residues. Per germline, CDR1 WSHSY and CDR2 SAAADI. The V gene lost 2 bases and the J gene lost 3 bases, with 14 bases spanning the gap. CDR3 in DNA: TGCGCCAGCAGTGAGGATGAGACGCCAAGCTACGAGCAGTACTTC. Translated: CASSEDETPSYEQYF.

This clonotype was recorded many times. The rearrangement uses TRBV29-1 and TRBJ1-1; the D is unclear. V lost 2 bases, J lost 2 bases, and 6 bases lay in between. The germline V gene has CDR1 SQVTM and CDR2 ANQGSEA. This CDR3 spans 12 amino acids. CDR3 sequence reads: CSVENQNTEAFF. The CDR3 nucleotides read TGCAGCGTTGAAAACCAAAACACTGAAGCTTTCTTT.

This clonotype was seen many times. CDR3 protein: CASSMTKTGTGSQPQHF. In DNA, the CDR3 is TGTGCCAGCAGTATGACTAAGACCGGGACAGGGAGTCAGCCCCAGCATTTT. The gene calls are TRBV28 and TRBJ1-5, with 9 bases that match TRBD1. The germline V gene encodes CDR1 MDHEN and CDR2 SYDVKM. V was clipped by 5 bases and J by 6 bases; unmatched bases: 14. The CDR3 is 17 residues long. Looking up the rest from reference TRBV28 and TRBJ1-5 gives the full variable domain: DVKVTQSSRYLVKRTGEKVFLECVQDMDHENMFWYRQDPGLGLRLIYFSYDVKMKEKGDIPEGYSVSREKKERFSLILESASTNQTSMYLCASSMTKTGTGSQPQHFGDGTRLSIL.

The chain combines TRBV11-2 with TRBJ2-1; D is possibly TRBD2 (6 bases). The CDR3 sequence is 12 residues long. Germline V CDR1 and CDR2: SGHAT, FQNNGV. V lost 5 bases and J 9 bases, leaving 11 bases between the germline ends. DNA of the CDR3: TGTGCCAGCAGCGCGGGGTGGGGTGAGCAGTTCTTC. Translating gives CASSAGWGEQFF.

The V and J genes are TRBV20-1 and TRBJ2-5; possibly TRBD1 for D (5 bases). Germline V lookup: CDR1 DFQATT, CDR2 SNEGSKA (reference sequence). Trimming stripped 5 bases from V and 2 bases from J, with 12 bases between. The CDR3 sequence is 13 residues long. The CDR3 reads CSASQGAQETQYF. In DNA, the CDR3 is TGCAGTGCTTCCCAAGGGGCGCAAGAGACCCAGTACTTC.

This clonotype was seen at least ten times. The chain is built from TRBV6-5 and TRBJ1-2, with D perhaps TRBD1 (6 bases). CDR1 and CDR2 (germline): MNHEY, SVGAGI. The CDR3 covers 14 residues. Trimming cost V 2 bases and J 4 bases, with 11 bases left between them. The CDR3 DNA reads as TGTGCCAGCAGTTACGAGGAGGGGGGCTATGGCTACACCTTC. Translated, it gives CASSYEEGGYGYTF.

The chain couples TRBV19 to TRBJ2-7; 9 bases line up with TRBD1. There are 15 residues in the CDR3. Trimming cost V 5 bases and J 0 bases; bases outside gene matches: 5. Germline assignment: CDR1 LNHDA and CDR2 SQIVND (reference sequence). The CDR3 region is CASSPGTGFSYEQYF. CDR3 nucleotides: TGTGCCAGTAGTCCTGGGACAGGGTTCTCCTACGAGCAGTACTTC.

This clonotype was picked up many times. The rearrangement joins TRBV18 to TRBJ2-5, with D uncertain. Trimming cost V 3 bases and J 0 bases, with 11 bases left between them. CDR1 KGHSH and CDR2 LQKENI come from the germline V gene. The CDR3 has 15 residues. The CDR3 DNA sequence: TGTGCCAGCTCACCGCTAACCTCGTACCAAGAGACCCAGTACTTC. The encoded protein is CASSPLTSYQETQYF. Based on the CDR3 plus reference TRBV18 and TRBJ2-5, the full variable domain is NAGVMQNPRHLVRRRGQEARLRCSPMKGHSHVYWYRQLPEEGLKFMVYLQKENIIDESGMPKERFSAEFPKEGPSILRIQQVVRGDSAAYFCASSPLTSYQETQYFGPGTRLLVL.

At least ten counts were recorded for this clonotype. V and J are TRBV29-1 and TRBJ1-1; D remains ambiguous. Between the trimmed V and J ends, which lost 6 bases and 4 bases, there was a span of 18 bases. Germline lookup yields CDR1 SQVTM and CDR2 ANQGSEA. The CDR3 spans 14 residues. The CDR3 coding sequence is TGCAGCGTGGCGTTGCCTGTGGTTGGCACTGAAGCTTTCTTT. Its protein is CSVALPVVGTEAFF.

This clonotype came up many times. In nucleotides, the CDR3 is TGTGCCAGCAGCTTAGCGGCCCCCTCGGACGAGCAGTACTTC. This codes for CASSLAAPSDEQYF. The chain carries TRBV6-2 or TRBV6-3 and TRBJ2-7; D is possibly TRBD2 (6 bases). V was shortened by 6 bases and J by 5 bases, with 17 bases between the two germline ends. The V gene's germline CDR1 is MNHEY and CDR2 SVGEGT. The CDR3 covers 14 residues.

There are many counts of this clonotype. V and J are TRBV9 and TRBJ2-7; a weak D match, TRBD2 (5 bases). The CDR3 covers 15 residues. From germline, CDR1 is SGDLS and CDR2 YYNGEE. The V end lost 0 bases, the J end lost 3 bases, and 13 bases lay between the germline ends. CDR3 nucleotides: TGTGCCAGCAGCGTAGAGGAGGTCCCTTACTACGAGCAGTACTTC. This encodes CASSVEEVPYYEQYF.

The chain links TRBV7-2 to TRBJ2-1; D gene unclear. V lost 3 bases to trimming and J lost 8 bases, with 8 bases between them. CDR1 and CDR2 from the germline V gene are SGHTA and FQGNSA. The CDR3 extends over 12 amino acids. The CDR3: CASSFLEYEQFF. The CDR3 bases are TGTGCCAGCAGCTTTCTGGAATATGAGCAGTTCTTC.

Points on this clonotype: This sequence may be a read error, since a much larger clone differs from it by one base. The V call is TRBV2, the J call TRBJ2-7; 12 nucleotides agree with TRBD2. CDR1 is SNHLY, CDR2 FYNNEI, per germline. This CDR3 region has 15 residues. The V segment lost 8 bases and the J segment 2 bases; nucleotides outside the gene matches: 7. The CDR3 loop is CASGGRTSGAYEQYF. The DNA for the CDR3 is TGTGCCAGCGGTGGGAGGACTAGCGGGGCCTACGAGCAGTACTTC.